A single sample gave rise to the 26 T cell receptor beta chains below, sequenced in a study of cytomegalovirus exposure and HLA in healthy donors. The primer mix had 60 Vbeta and 13 Jbeta primers. TCRdb's copy holds only in-frame clones and misses some; the assay was immunoSEQ multiplex PCR. The sample carries approximately 190,000 clones, roughly 76% recorded once. Sequencing input: PBMCs. All receptors come from a woman aged 30 to 39 in good health and CMV-seropositive.

The chain uses TRBV10-2 and TRBJ1-1; possibly TRBD1 for D (5 bases). Germline V lookup: CDR1 WSHSY, CDR2 SAAADI. The CDR3 is 13 residues long. Trimming stripped 7 bases from V and 7 bases from J, with 16 bases between. CDR3 residues: CASKEPGWGEAFF. In DNA form, the CDR3 reads TGCGCCAGCAAAGAACCAGGGTGGGGTGAAGCTTTCTTT.

V usage is TRBV5-8 and J usage is TRBJ1-5; a possible D gene is TRBD1 (6 bases). Germline CDR1 and CDR2: SGHTS and YDEGEE. CDR3 length: 15 amino acids. Trimming left V 1 base short and J 4 bases short, with 12 bases between. Here the CDR3 DNA reads TGTGCCAGCAGCTTGATGCTCACAGGGAATCAGCCCCAGCATTTT. This encodes CASSLMLTGNQPQHF.

This clone was picked up one time. V usage is TRBV28 and J usage is TRBJ1-5; D might be TRBD1 (6 bases). The CDR3 covers 18 residues. Germline V gene lookup returns CDR1 MDHEN and CDR2 SYDVKM. The V and J ends lost 5 bases and 0 bases respectively, with 20 bases between them. This CDR3 is CASSPTARQAYSNQPQHF. In DNA form, the CDR3 reads TGTGCCAGCAGTCCAACGGCCCGACAGGCATATAGCAATCAGCCCCAGCATTTT.

V usage is TRBV7-9 and J usage is TRBJ2-2; D not certain. There are 14 residues in the CDR3. Germline values: CDR1 SEHNR, CDR2 FQNEAQ (reference sequence). The V end was cut by 2 bases, the J end by 3 bases, with 7 bases between. The CDR3, as DNA: TGTGCCAGCAGCTTATATACAGACACCGGGGAGCTGTTTTTT. It codes for CASSLYTDTGELFF.

The chain couples TRBV6-5 to TRBJ2-3; 8 bases align to TRBD1. The CDR3 is 15 residues long. Germline V CDR1 and CDR2: MNHEY, SVGAGI. With V trimmed by 5 bases and J by 6 bases, 10 bases remained unmatched. The CDR3, as DNA: TGTGCCAGCAGTCACCCGCCGACAGGGGTCGATACGCAGTATTTT. As protein: CASSHPPTGVDTQYF.

The chain has TRBV11-2 and TRBJ1-1; D perhaps matches TRBD1 (5 bases). There are 14 residues in the CDR3. The ends were cut back, 5 bases at V and 4 bases at J, with 14 bases in the middle. Per the germline V gene, CDR1 is SGHAT and CDR2 is FQNNGV. The CDR3 is CASSGGVWGTEAFF. The CDR3 DNA follows: TGTGCCAGCAGCGGGGGGGTTTGGGGCACTGAAGCTTTCTTT. Full variable domain (rest looked up from reference TRBV11-2 and TRBJ1-1): EAGVAQSPRYKIIEKRQSVAFWCNPISGHATLYWYQQILGQGPKLLIQFQNNGVVDDSQLPKDRFSAERLKGVDSTLKIQPAKLEDSAVYLCASSGGVWGTEAFFGQGTRLTVV.

The chain is built from TRBV29-1 and TRBJ1-1; no clear D gene. Germline V gene data show CDR1 as SQVTM and CDR2 as ANQGSEA. V was trimmed by 1 base and J by 0 bases, leaving 9 bases between them. The CDR3 totals 14 residues. Written as DNA, the CDR3 is TGCAGCGTTGAAGTGTACAGACTGAACACTGAAGCTTTCTTT. Residues: CSVEVYRLNTEAFF.

This clone was recorded only once. The chain joins TRBV19 to TRBJ2-3; D may be TRBD2 (6 bases). The CDR3 sequence is 15 residues long. Germline CDR1 reads LNHDA; CDR2 reads SQIVND (reference sequence). V was cut by 9 bases and J by 4 bases, with 20 bases left in between. CDR3 loop: CASQRDSFLADTQYF. In DNA form, the CDR3 reads TGTGCCAGCCAACGGGACTCATTTCTGGCAGATACGCAGTATTTT.

The J gene is TRBJ2-1, the V gene TRBV5-5; TRBD2 matches at 11 bases. V was clipped by 3 bases and J by 4 bases; unmatched bases: 6. The CDR3 has 16 amino acids. Germline V gene data show CDR1 as SGHKS and CDR2 as YYEKEE (reference sequence). The CDR3 DNA is TGTGCCAGCAGCTGGGGGACTAGCGGAGAGTACAATGAGCAGTTCTTC. Amino acid sequence: CASSWGTSGEYNEQFF.

There are a few counts of this clone. The V gene is TRBV28, the J gene TRBJ1-1, with 8 bases matching TRBD1. The germline V gene encodes CDR1 MDHEN and CDR2 SYDVKM. This CDR3 has 15 residues. The V gene end was trimmed by 6 bases and the J gene end by 4 bases; junction bases not matched to a gene: 10. As DNA, the CDR3 is TGTGCCAGCAGGTCCGGGACAGGAGGGACCACTGAAGCTTTCTTT. Translating it yields CASRSGTGGTTEAFF.

The chain joins TRBV30 to TRBJ1-2; D unclear. Between the trimmed V and J ends, which lost 0 bases and 8 bases, there was a span of 13 bases. This CDR3 contains 13 residues. CDR1 is GTSNPN and CDR2 is SVGIG in the germline V gene (reference sequence). The CDR3 bases are TGTGCCTGGAGTGTTCGGGTCGAGAAGGGCTACACCTTC. It encodes CAWSVRVEKGYTF.

This chain links TRBV27 with TRBJ2-1; 9 nucleotides align to TRBD2. Per germline, CDR1 MNHEY and CDR2 SMNVEV (reference sequence). The CDR3 extends over 16 amino acids. Trimming at V came to 5 bases and at J to 2 bases, leaving 7 bases not matched to a gene. CDR3 coding DNA: TGTGCCAGCAGTCGGACCGGGACTAGCCCCTACAATGAGCAGTTCTTC. Its translation is CASSRTGTSPYNEQFF.

This clone turned up a few times. J is TRBJ1-2 and V is TRBV5-4, with TRBD1 identical over 9 bases. CDR3 length: 15 residues. The junction had 8 bases not matched to a gene; V was cut back by 4 bases and J by 4 bases. In germline, CDR1 is SGHNT, CDR2 YYREEE (reference sequence). As DNA, the CDR3 is TGTGCCAGCAGCCTCACCGGGACAGGGAGCTATGGCTACACCTTC. Encoded protein: CASSLTGTGSYGYTF. Supplemented by reference TRBV5-4 and TRBJ1-2, the full variable domain reads ETGVTQSPTHLIKTRGQQVTLRCSSQSGHNTVSWYQQALGQGPQFIFQYYREEENGRGNFPPRFSGLQFPNYSSELNVNALELDDSALYLCASSLTGTGSYGYTFGSGTRLTVV.

This chain joins TRBV7-9 and TRBJ2-2; perhaps TRBD1 as D (6 bases). V dropped 6 bases and J dropped 5 bases, with 10 bases sitting between them. Germline V lookup: CDR1 SEHNR, CDR2 FQNEAQ (reference sequence). This CDR3 has 13 residues. The CDR3 spells CASRRTGTGELFF. The CDR3 DNA reads TGTGCCAGCAGACGCACAGGGACCGGGGAGCTGTTTTTT.

The chain is built from TRBV20-1 and TRBJ2-7, with TRBD1 as a possible D gene (5 bases). Germline V CDR1 and CDR2: DFQATT, SNEGSKA (reference sequence). V lost 3 bases, J lost 6 bases, and 6 bases lay in between. The CDR3 covers 10 residues. The CDR3 nucleotides are TGCAGTGCTAGGCAGGGCGAGCAGTACTTC. Translating it yields CSARQGEQYF.

With respect to this clone: An end of the junction differs from the germline gene, which may be a read error. The V gene is TRBV6-1, the J gene TRBJ2-7, with D uncertain. Germline assignment: CDR1 MNHNS and CDR2 SASEGT. The CDR3 has 13 residues. The CDR3 spells CASSGVESYERYF. CDR3 sequence (DNA): TGTGCCAGCAGTGGGGTGGAATCCTACGAGCGGTACTTC.

This chain joins TRBV2 and TRBJ1-5, with unresolved D. Per the germline V gene, CDR1 is SNHLY and CDR2 is FYNNEI. Trimming took off 6 bases at V and 2 bases at J, with 8 bases between the two ends. CDR3 length: 13 residues. The CDR3 spells CASRPRGNQPQHF. DNA for the CDR3: TGTGCCAGCAGACCGCGGGGCAATCAGCCCCAGCATTTT.

The chain has TRBV9 and TRBJ2-2, with 12 nucleotides matching TRBD2. Germline-derived CDR1 and CDR2 are SGDLS and YYNGEE. Trimming cost V 3 bases and J 4 bases; bases outside gene matches: 4. This CDR3 has 16 residues. CDR3 sequence reads: CASSARLAGVTGELFF. The CDR3 region has the DNA TGTGCCAGCAGCGCTAGACTAGCGGGGGTCACCGGGGAGCTGTTTTTT.

In the case of this clone: One end of the junction fails to match germline, which may point to a read error. The chain is built from TRBV2 and TRBJ1-5, with 8 bases lining up with TRBD1. The CDR3 runs 13 residues. Germline V CDR1 and CDR2: SNHLY, FYNNEI. The CDR3 spells CASSDRATGRTNF. The CDR3 DNA is TGTGCCAGTTCGGACAGGGCGACTGGAAGAACGAATTTT. Variable domain in full (rest from reference TRBV2 and TRBJ1-5): EPEVTQTPSHQVTQMGQEVILRCVPISNHLYFYWYRQILGQKVEFLVSFYNNEISEKSEIFDDQFSVERPDGSNFTLKIRSTKLEDSAMYFCASSDRATGRTNFGDGTRLSIL.

This clone has more than one count but fewer than ten. The rearrangement uses TRBV23-1 and TRBJ2-5; 8 nucleotides agree with TRBD1. TRBV23-1 carries the ORF label, with uncertain function. This CDR3 comprises 14 residues. CDR3 sequence reads: CALTPPDREATQYF. Written as DNA, the CDR3 is TGCGCTTTAACTCCCCCGGACAGGGAGGCGACCCAGTACTTC.

V gene TRBV18 combines with J gene TRBJ2-3; the match to TRBD2 covers 8 bases. The CDR3 loop spans 16 amino acids. The J segment lost 6 bases and the V segment lost 4 bases, leaving 12 bases of the junction unmatched. CDR1 KGHSH and CDR2 LQKENI come from the germline V gene. The CDR3 sequence: CASSQLLREAVDTQYF. CDR3 nucleotide sequence: TGTGCCAGCTCACAACTTTTGCGGGAGGCTGTCGATACGCAGTATTTT.

The chain carries TRBV7-9 and TRBJ2-1; TRBD2 might be the D (5 bases). Trimming removed 5 bases at V and 7 bases at J, with 21 bases between. CDR3 size: 16 residues. In germline, CDR1 is SEHNR, CDR2 FQNEAQ (reference sequence). CDR3 DNA sequence: TGTGCCAGCAGCGCGTCTAGCATCCCCAGGATAAATGAGCAGTTCTTC. This codes for CASSASSIPRINEQFF.

The chain joins TRBV7-9 to TRBJ2-5, with D perhaps matching TRBD1 (6 bases). The germline CDR1 and CDR2 sequences are SEHNR and FQNEAQ (reference sequence). CDR3 length: 13 amino acids. Trimming cost V 5 bases and J 4 bases, with 11 bases left between them. This chain's CDR3 is CASSRGQTETQYF. Written as DNA, the CDR3 is TGTGCCAGCAGCCGTGGACAGACAGAGACCCAGTACTTC.

The genes are TRBV9 and TRBJ2-1; possible D gene TRBD1, 7 bases. CDR3 length: 12 amino acids. Germline V lookup: CDR1 SGDLS, CDR2 YYNGEE. V was shortened by 7 bases and J by 7 bases, with 12 bases between the two germline ends. The CDR3 sequence: CASSRGENEQFF. DNA of the CDR3: TGTGCCAGCTCCAGGGGGGAGAATGAGCAGTTCTTC.

The CDR3 protein is CASIEREGNTEAFF. CDR3 DNA: TGTGCCAGTATCGAGAGGGAGGGGAACACTGAAGCTTTCTTT. The rearrangement links TRBV19 to TRBJ1-1; D ambiguous. The CDR3 is 14 residues long. V lost 7 bases, J lost 1 base, and 13 bases lay in between. Germline V gene sequence: CDR1 LNHDA, CDR2 SQIVND (reference sequence).

The chain combines TRBV30 with TRBJ1-3, with 10 bases aligning to TRBD1. This CDR3 region has 17 residues. Germline V lookup: CDR1 GTSNPN, CDR2 SVGIG (reference sequence). V lost 0 bases, J lost 7 bases, and 12 bases stayed unmatched. CDR3 bases: TGTGCCTGGAGTGTAATCCGGGACAGGGGTGCGCGGAACACCATATATTTT. Translation: CAWSVIRDRGARNTIYF.